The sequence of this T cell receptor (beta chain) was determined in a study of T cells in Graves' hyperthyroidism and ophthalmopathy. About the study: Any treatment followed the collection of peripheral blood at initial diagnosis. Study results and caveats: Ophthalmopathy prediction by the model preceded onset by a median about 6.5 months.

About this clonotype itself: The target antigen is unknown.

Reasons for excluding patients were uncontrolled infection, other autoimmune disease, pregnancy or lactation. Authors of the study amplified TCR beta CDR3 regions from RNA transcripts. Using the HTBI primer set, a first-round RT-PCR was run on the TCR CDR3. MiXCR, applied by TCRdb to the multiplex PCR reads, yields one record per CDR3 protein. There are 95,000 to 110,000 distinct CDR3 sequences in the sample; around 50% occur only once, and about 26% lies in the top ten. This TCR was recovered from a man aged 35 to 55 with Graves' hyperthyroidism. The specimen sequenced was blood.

CDR3 bases: TGTGCCAGCGGGGAGGGGGGCTCTCCTAGTGAAAAACTGTTTTTT. Encoded protein: CASGEGGSPSEKLFF. The chain couples TRBV7-2 to TRBJ1-4, with D tentatively TRBD1 (6 bases). Germline-derived CDR1 and CDR2 are SGHTA and FQGNSA. The V end lost 8 bases, the J end lost 7 bases, and 20 bases lay between the germline ends. The CDR3 loop spans 15 amino acids.